The entry below gives a single TCR beta chain sequence along with its context. Its antigen is as yet unknown. A J-beta primer mix and a sample-barcoded 5' primer were used in a second PCR of about 7 to 12 cycles. Via MiXCR, TCRdb re-called the 5' RACE reads, giving one row per CDR3 protein. The data contain hundreds of thousands of distinct CDR3 sequences, around 21% of them singletons. V dropped 2 bases and J dropped 7 bases, with 9 bases sitting between them. This CDR3 spans 12 amino acids. Germline V lookup: CDR1 ENHRY, CDR2 SYGVKD. This sample is part of a study of blood T cells in healthy people across ages. Study-level results: Unsorted PBMCs prevented conclusive naive versus antigen-experienced comparison.

Input material: blood. The clonotype originates from a man between 65 and 85 years old in good health. The chain carries TRBV10-3 and TRBJ2-7; D is unclear. The CDR3 loop reads CAISERALEQYF. CDR3 DNA sequence: TGTGCCATCAGTGAGAGGGCGCTAGAGCAGTACTTC.